Detailed here is one T cell receptor (beta chain). The antigen remains unidentified. CDR3 length: 13 residues. CDR1 is SGDLS, CDR2 YYNGEE, per germline. The sample is drawn from a study of cytomegalovirus exposure and HLA in healthy donors. With 60 Vbeta and 13 Jbeta primers, the PCR was carried out. Generated by immunoSEQ multiplex PCR, the TCRdb table keeps only in-frame clones and is missing some. In the table there are about 150,000 clones, 80% to 90% of which are singletons. Study-level findings and limits: Previous analysis showed most TCR beta V segments were productive about 87% or about 30% of the time. In terms of immune exposure information, only CMV serostatus was available.

The chain joins TRBV9 to TRBJ2-5; D possibly corresponds to TRBD2 (7 bases). The DNA end favors TRBJ2-7, so the J call may be wrong. Sequenced sample: PBMCs. This sequence originates from a middle-aged woman in good health and CMV-seropositive. CDR3 in DNA: TGTGCCAGCAGCGTAAAGGGGGGGTACGAGCAGTACTTC. The encoded protein is CASSVKGGYEQYF.